This T cell receptor beta chain was sequenced during a study of cytomegalovirus exposure and HLA in healthy donors (dated by TCRdb to 2015 to 2018). For the wider study: An earlier analysis of several hundred of the donors reported 276 Gb of sequence data and some 120 million unique TCR beta sequences from about 179 million T cells. An early release covering about 600 HLA-typed donors comprised roughly 300 gigabases of sequencing data and tens of millions of unique TCR sequences. Of the roughly 400 genotyped donors, roughly 80% fell in the genetic ancestry cluster associated with self-reported Caucasian donors. The study aimed to test whether signatures of past pathogen exposure could be identified by cataloging public T cell receptors. The T cell repertoires of under 700 subjects were profiled by immunosequencing and related to cytomegalovirus serostatus. Besides the first cohort of 550 to 750 subjects, a separate validation cohort made up of 120 or so different subjects was used. To predict cytomegalovirus infection status, the study brought together high-throughput TCR immunosequencing, statistical association of individual TCRs with disease status, and machine learning. In a later analysis, previously published TCR beta repertoires from hundreds of donors were re-analyzed and high-resolution HLA genotyping was added so that TCR occurrence patterns could be studied. Rather than using new phenotypic data, the later analysis identified candidate immune exposures from TCR beta sequences and from how often those sequences occurred across donors. In an earlier analysis of 587 of the donors, high-throughput TCR beta sequencing was used to judge whether each TCR beta V gene segment behaved as functional or pseudogenic. Alongside the repertoire data, information on donor age, sex, ethnicity and CMV serostatus was compiled. Genome-wide SNP genotypes for about 55% of the roughly 670 donors were used in a later genetic analysis, which treated that subset as a discovery cohort. All discovery cohort repertoires had been generated on a single sequencing platform. HLA typing included class I and class II loci at four-digit resolution. The number of donors typed differed by locus, with about 629-630 for A, B, C, DRB1 and DQB1, about 500 for DQA1, about 610 for DPA1, and some 450 for DPB1. Because of strong linkage in the cohort, 5 or 6 DR-DQ haplotypes were treated as single units for association and clustering. On average, approximately 250,000 unique TCR beta nucleotide sequences were sequenced per donor among roughly 430 genotyped donors of the cohort, with roughly 20% of those sequences being non-productive.

As regards this clone: The clone's antigen remains unknown. Per-base qualities were not stored, and no clone one base away is much larger.

According to the germline V gene, CDR1 reads ENHRY and CDR2 reads SYGVKD. V and J are truncated by 6 bases and 3 bases respectively, leaving an intervening sequence of 13 bases. Counted from cysteine to phenylalanine, this CDR3 has 14 amino acids. Only the CDR3 DNA stays, 42 bases, in frame from base 1. The library was made by the immunoSEQ multiplex PCR assay. A mixture of 60 forward primers for TCR Vbeta segments and 13 reverse primers for TCR Jbeta segments was used in the multiplex PCR. The CDR3 region of rearranged TCR beta genes was amplified from genomic DNA with a multiplex PCR assay. The amplified TCR beta libraries were sequenced on the Illumina HiSeq System as 87-base-pair reads. The paper's data handling went like this. Across the roughly 640 repertoires, a later analysis counted 80 million or so unique TCR beta chains, roughly 11 million of which were shared by at least two donors. A nearest-neighbor algorithm error-corrected the raw reads and collapsed the reads into unique sequences, merging closely related sequences to remove PCR and sequencing errors. CDR3 sequences were aligned to IMGT reference sequences to assign V, D and J gene segments. For a sequence to be retained, at least a six-nucleotide match to both a V gene segment and a J gene segment was required. A rearrangement counted as productive if the CDR3 had no stop codons and remained in frame with V and J, and every other rearrangement counted as non-productive. Following IMGT convention, CDR3 was defined as the stretch from the second conserved V-encoded cysteine to the conserved J-encoded phenylalanine. In an earlier analysis of just under 600 of the donors, sequences lacking an unambiguous match to a single V gene segment were excluded. In an earlier analysis of some 590 of the donors, V segments were called functional above 56.7% productive rearrangements and were called segregating when the between-donor standard deviation exceeded 5%. A statistical classification framework was built for diagnosing cytomegalovirus status from the catalog of TCR beta chain sequences. In a later analysis, TCR nucleotide sequences were compared against IMGT/GENE-DB human TR gene sequences so that V and J genes could be assigned. Using the TCRdist pipeline, a later analysis assigned CDR3 sequences along with most-parsimonious VDJ recombination scenarios. A later analysis defined each TCR beta chain by its CDR3 amino acid sequence plus V-gene family, and excluded reads lacking a unique V-gene family. As a way to deal with suspected cross-contamination and a sequencing artifact, a later analysis dropped 450 to 700 nucleotide sequences that were highly shared and had low generation probability. For each public chain, a later analysis derived a clonal expansion index from normalized ranks of inferred template counts within each repertoire. In a later analysis, generation probabilities were computed with a VDJ recombination model fitted to out-of-frame rearrangements, and the resulting probabilities were checked against IGoR. In a later analysis, hypergeometric tests were used to score TCR-TCR, TCR-HLA and TCR-CMV co-occurrence, with a repertoire-size bias correction applied to TCR pairs. To estimate false discovery rates, a later analysis permuted the HLA or CMV assignments 20 times. In a later analysis, co-occurring TCRs were grouped using DBSCAN, and TCRdist sequence similarity was added for clustering within HLA-allele-positive subsets. For co-occurrence clustering, repertoires with fewer than 30,000 or more than 120,000 public chains were excluded, along with roughly 5 repertoires with anomalous nucleotide sharing. In TCRdb, the immuneACCESS table is reduced to in-frame sequences with V and J assigned. These tables do not hold every clone; where another copy was compared, an unresolved V gene accounts for under half, and the others remain unexplained. That table supplies the V and J calls and clone size; D and trimming were determined from the DNA. Present in this sample are some 90,000 clones, approximately 81% of which were seen just once. The ten most abundant clones make up 3% to 4% of the sample.

Summary of the overall study and its limitations: A later analysis reported that several top co-occurrence clusters appeared linked to parvovirus B19, influenza, CMV and Epstein-Barr virus. The sequencing pipeline was judged likely to have produced a cluster of highly shared sequence variants as a technical artifact. When HLA alleles, especially DR and DQ, strongly co-occurred, TCR associations were difficult to assign to individual alleles. While some public TCRs were present in many individuals, most TCR sequences turned up only very rarely across donors. According to a later analysis, TCR association rates differed among HLA loci, with DRB1 alleles showing the most associated TCRs and HLA-C alleles showing the fewest. Specific HLA alleles were associated with around 18,000 TCR beta sequences at a false discovery rate of 0.05 in a later analysis. Some IMGT-functional V segments, including TRBV6-2 and TRBV6-3, could not be told apart with the 87-base-pair reads, so those segments were excluded. A further reported finding was that TCR beta sequences accurately predicted the HLA-A and HLA-B alleles for most subjects in the first cohort. Broadly in line with IMGT annotations, most TCR beta V segments showed up in productive rearrangements about 87% or about 30% of the time in an earlier analysis of several hundred of the donors. Compared with equally common non-associated chains, HLA-associated TCR beta chains in a later analysis were more clonally expanded and had lower generation probabilities. Because HLA typing was missing for some donors at each locus, association tests included only the typed subset. The classifier was reported to diagnose cytomegalovirus status with high specificity and sensitivity in both the original and validation cohorts. Sequencing depth was assumed to be roughly uniform across donors in the presence/absence analyses, though that assumption may not hold. A later genetic analysis reported fewer N-insertions in productive TCRs among donors in an Asian-associated ancestry cluster than the roughly 690-donor mean. In the study, some 160 TCR beta chains were listed as associated with cytomegalovirus. In a later analysis, most CMV-associated TCR beta chains were found to appear HLA-restricted, with HLA associations seemingly driven largely by CMV exposure. Linkage disequilibrium might explain the correlated functional status among segregating V segments, but an unknown experimental factor could not be ruled out. Because counts were too low, about 15 rarely observed V segments, including chromosome 9 orphons, were left out of the earlier analysis of about 620 of the donors. The only immune exposure information available for the cohort was CMV serostatus. In vitro tests confirmed that a few of the cytomegalovirus-associated TCR beta chains recognize cytomegalovirus antigens. The authors suggested that the approach could potentially be extended to other disease states and immunological phenotypes. A later genetic analysis associated a missense DCLRE1C variant with V-gene and J-gene trimming of TCR beta chains, and an independent cohort replicated the association. The cohort was sequenced for TCR beta chains only, and without alpha or paired-chain data the features that could be detected were limited.

The cohort was made up of about 610 healthy bone marrow donors. Cohort members were all nominally healthy when sampled, although unrecorded immune exposures were likely present. The donor was CMV seronegative and belonged to the group of several hundred seronegative cohort members. A peripheral blood sample was collected from each donor, and TCR beta sequencing was performed on peripheral blood mononuclear cells. Genomic DNA extraction from the blood cell samples was performed with the Qiagen DNeasy Blood Extraction Kit. The sample consisted of PBMCs. The sequence joins TRBV10-3 to TRBJ2-3; a confident D gene designation cannot be given. This TCR derives from a middle-aged woman in good health and CMV-seronegative. Here the CDR3 is given as CAISGGTRTDTQYF. The nucleotides are TGTGCCATCAGCGGCGGAACTCGAACAGATACGCAGTATTTT.